These T cell receptor beta chains were read from a single sample in a study of breast tumors, draining lymph nodes, adjacent tissues. TCRdb itself ran the multiplex PCR reads through MiXCR, one entry per CDR3 protein. The sample consists of about 130,000 distinct CDR3 sequences, around 22% of them appearing once. The source material was axillary lymph node tissue. The receptor set was obtained from a female donor with breast cancer. Some clones in this sample may be carry-over from other donors' samples. CDR3s include the opening cysteine and the closing phenylalanine or tryptophan. The order of the fields is J gene, V gene, D gene, clone size, CDR3 DNA, CDR3 protein. D genes are given only for firm matches. The listing skips clone size in some rows; elsewhere it reads once, few, many or a size class.

J gene: TRBJ1-6
V gene: TRBV19
D gene: NA
clone size: many
CDR3 DNA: TGTGCCAGTAGTTGGACTGTGGGAAATTCACCCCTCCACTTT
CDR3 protein: CASSWTVGNSPLHF

J gene: TRBJ2-5
V gene: TRBV5-4
D gene: NA
clone size: NA
CDR3 DNA: TGTGCCAGCAGCCTCGACAGGACACCTGGAGAGACCCAGTACTTC
CDR3 protein: CASSLDRTPGETQYF

J gene: TRBJ2-7
V gene: TRBV3-1
D gene: NA
clone size: NA
CDR3 DNA: TGTGCCAGCAGCCGGAGCGGCCCCTACGAGCAGTACTTC
CDR3 protein: CASSRSGPYEQYF

J gene: TRBJ2-3
V gene: TRBV10-1
D gene: TRBD2
clone size: NA
CDR3 DNA: TGCGCCAGCAGAAGTGGCAGGGGAGATTATAGCGGGAGGGTGGCCTACACAGATACGCAGTATTTT
CDR3 protein: CASRSGRGDYSGRVAYTDTQYF

J gene: TRBJ2-1
V gene: TRBV2
D gene: TRBD2
clone size: many
CDR3 DNA: TGTGCCAGCACCTTGACTAGCCCCTACAATGAGCAGTTCTTC
CDR3 protein: CASTLTSPYNEQFF

J gene: TRBJ2-7
V gene: TRBV29-1
D gene: NA
clone size: many
CDR3 DNA: TGCAGCGCCCAGTTTAGAGACAGCTTTTACGAGCAGTACTTC
CDR3 protein: CSAQFRDSFYEQYF

J gene: TRBJ1-3
V gene: TRBV20-1
D gene: TRBD1
clone size: many
CDR3 DNA: TGCAGTGCTAGACAGGGACAGCGCGGAAACACCATATATTTT
CDR3 protein: CSARQGQRGNTIYF

J gene: TRBJ1-6
V gene: TRBV11-3
D gene: NA
clone size: many
CDR3 DNA: TGTGCCAGCAGCTTAGGGGGGGTTAATTCACCCCTCCACTTT
CDR3 protein: CASSLGGVNSPLHF

J gene: TRBJ2-3
V gene: TRBV2
D gene: TRBD2
clone size: many
CDR3 DNA: TGTGCCAGCAGCGGGGGAGGACCGGGACTAGCGGCCTTTAGTCGCTCAGATACGCAGTATTTT
CDR3 protein: CASSGGGPGLAAFSRSDTQYF

J gene: TRBJ2-1
V gene: TRBV12-3/TRBV12-4
D gene: NA
clone size: many
CDR3 DNA: TGTGCCAGCAGTTTAAGGGGTGAGCAGTTCTTC
CDR3 protein: CASSLRGEQFF

J gene: TRBJ2-7
V gene: TRBV3-1
D gene: TRBD1
clone size: many
CDR3 DNA: TGTGCCAGCAGCCAAGTACAGGGGGGATACGAGCAGTACTTC
CDR3 protein: CASSQVQGGYEQYF

J gene: TRBJ1-5
V gene: TRBV3-1
D gene: TRBD1
clone size: NA
CDR3 DNA: TGTGCCAGCAGCCAAGCGGCAGGGGGAAATCAGCCCCAGCATTTT
CDR3 protein: CASSQAAGGNQPQHF

J gene: TRBJ2-3
V gene: TRBV20-1
D gene: TRBD1
clone size: many
CDR3 DNA: TGCAGTGCCTCGGGACAGGGGGCAATAGATACGCAGTATTTT
CDR3 protein: CSASGQGAIDTQYF

J gene: TRBJ2-5
V gene: TRBV7-8
D gene: NA
clone size: many
CDR3 DNA: TGTGCCAGCAACCGAGGGGGGAGTTCGGAAGAGACCCAGTACTTC
CDR3 protein: CASNRGGSSEETQYF

J gene: TRBJ2-3
V gene: TRBV19
D gene: NA
clone size: many
CDR3 DNA: TGTGCCAGTAGTGACCCAGGGGGAGGTAGCACAGATACGCAGTATTTT
CDR3 protein: CASSDPGGGSTDTQYF

J gene: TRBJ2-7
V gene: TRBV12-3/TRBV12-4
D gene: TRBD2
clone size: many
CDR3 DNA: TGTGCCAGCAGCAGTGGGACTAGCGGGATTCGCGAGCAGTACTTC
CDR3 protein: CASSSGTSGIREQYF

J gene: TRBJ2-2
V gene: TRBV20-1
D gene: NA
clone size: many
CDR3 DNA: TGCAGTGCTAGAGATAGGGGGGGCACCGGGGAGCTGTTTTTT
CDR3 protein: CSARDRGGTGELFF

J gene: TRBJ2-7
V gene: TRBV28
D gene: TRBD1
clone size: NA
CDR3 DNA: TGTGCCAGCAGGAGGGGGACAGGGGCCTACGAGCAGTACTTC
CDR3 protein: CASRRGTGAYEQYF

J gene: TRBJ2-1
V gene: TRBV20-1
D gene: NA
clone size: many
CDR3 DNA: TGCAGTGCTAACAGGGCCGACTACAATGAGCAGTTCTTC
CDR3 protein: CSANRADYNEQFF

J gene: TRBJ2-3
V gene: TRBV3-1
D gene: NA
clone size: many
CDR3 DNA: TGTGCCAGCAGCGGAGTAGTGGGGGGAGATACGCAGTATTTT
CDR3 protein: CASSGVVGGDTQYF

J gene: TRBJ1-4
V gene: TRBV28
D gene: NA
clone size: few
CDR3 DNA: TGTGCCAGCAGTTTCTCACTGGGGTATTCGGCAACTAATGAAAAACTGTTTTTT
CDR3 protein: CASSFSLGYSATNEKLFF

J gene: TRBJ2-1
V gene: TRBV6-1
D gene: NA
clone size: NA
CDR3 DNA: TGTGCCAGCAGTGAACCCGGGACTGTCTACAATGAGCAGTTCTTC
CDR3 protein: CASSEPGTVYNEQFF

J gene: TRBJ2-7
V gene: TRBV7-2
D gene: TRBD2
clone size: many
CDR3 DNA: TGTGCCAGCAGCTTGGGACTAGCGGGAGTCGAGCAGTACTTC
CDR3 protein: CASSLGLAGVEQYF

J gene: TRBJ2-7
V gene: TRBV20-1
D gene: NA
clone size: many
CDR3 DNA: TGCAGTGCTCAAGACGAGCTTACCTACGAGCAGTACTTC
CDR3 protein: CSAQDELTYEQYF

J gene: TRBJ1-1
V gene: TRBV7-6
D gene: NA
clone size: NA
CDR3 DNA: TGTGCCAGCAGCTTATCTAGGAACACTGAAGCTTTCTTT
CDR3 protein: CASSLSRNTEAFF

J gene: TRBJ2-5
V gene: TRBV20-1
D gene: TRBD1
clone size: many
CDR3 DNA: TGCAGTGCTAGAGGCCGGGACAGGGGCCAAGAGACCCAGTACTTC
CDR3 protein: CSARGRDRGQETQYF

J gene: TRBJ1-2
V gene: TRBV7-9
D gene: NA
clone size: NA
CDR3 DNA: TGTGCCAGCAGCTTGGGTGCGAATGGCTACACCTTC
CDR3 protein: CASSLGANGYTF

J gene: TRBJ2-7
V gene: TRBV10-3
D gene: TRBD1
clone size: many
CDR3 DNA: TGTGCCATCAGTGCAGGGACAGGTTCCTACGAGCAGTACTTC
CDR3 protein: CAISAGTGSYEQYF

J gene: TRBJ2-3
V gene: TRBV28
D gene: NA
clone size: once
CDR3 DNA: TGTGCCAGCAGTCCTCCGACAGGAGATACGCAGTATTTT
CDR3 protein: CASSPPTGDTQYF

J gene: TRBJ2-7
V gene: TRBV27
D gene: NA
clone size: many
CDR3 DNA: TGTGCCAGTGGACAGACTAGCTACGAGCAGTACTTC
CDR3 protein: CASGQTSYEQYF

J gene: TRBJ1-2
V gene: TRBV2
D gene: NA
clone size: many
CDR3 DNA: TGTGCCAGCAGTGAACTTAGGGCTAACTATGGCTACACCTTC
CDR3 protein: CASSELRANYGYTF

J gene: TRBJ2-1
V gene: TRBV24-1
D gene: TRBD2
clone size: many
CDR3 DNA: TGTGCCACCAGTGAACCCGGGACTAGACCTCCCTACAATGAGCAGTTCTTC
CDR3 protein: CATSEPGTRPPYNEQFF

J gene: TRBJ2-2
V gene: TRBV28
D gene: NA
clone size: NA
CDR3 DNA: TGTGCCAGCACCAAACAGGGATCAGGGGCCGGGGAGCTGTTTTTT
CDR3 protein: CASTKQGSGAGELFF

J gene: TRBJ2-5
V gene: TRBV28
D gene: NA
clone size: few
CDR3 DNA: TGTGCCAGCGCGGCAGGGGGGAGGGAGACCCAGTACTTC
CDR3 protein: CASAAGGRETQYF

J gene: TRBJ2-3
V gene: TRBV14
D gene: TRBD2
clone size: many
CDR3 DNA: TGTGCCAGCAGCTTAGCGGGAGTGAGGGCAGATACGCAGTATTTT
CDR3 protein: CASSLAGVRADTQYF

J gene: TRBJ2-7
V gene: TRBV20-1
D gene: TRBD2
clone size: many
CDR3 DNA: TGCAGTGCTAAACTAGCGGGAGGAGGTGAGCAGTACTTC
CDR3 protein: CSAKLAGGGEQYF

J gene: TRBJ2-3
V gene: TRBV5-1
D gene: NA
clone size: NA
CDR3 DNA: TGCGCCAGCAGCCTCATGGGAGGGGGCACAGATAGGCAGTATTTC
CDR3 protein: CASSLMGGGTDRQYF

J gene: TRBJ2-7
V gene: TRBV9
D gene: NA
clone size: many
CDR3 DNA: TGTGCCAGCAGCGTAGCTTTGGACTACGAGCAGTACTTC
CDR3 protein: CASSVALDYEQYF

J gene: TRBJ2-1
V gene: TRBV20-1
D gene: TRBD1
clone size: many
CDR3 DNA: TGCAGTGCCACCCGGGACAGGATCCGCAATGAGCAGTTCTTC
CDR3 protein: CSATRDRIRNEQFF

J gene: TRBJ1-6
V gene: TRBV6-6
D gene: TRBD1
clone size: many
CDR3 DNA: TGTGCCAGCACCGCACTGGGACAGAACAATTCACCCCTCCACTTT
CDR3 protein: CASTALGQNNSPLHF

J gene: TRBJ1-3
V gene: TRBV6-1
D gene: NA
clone size: many
CDR3 DNA: TGTGCCAGCAGTGAAGGACGATCCTCTGGAAACACCATATATTTT
CDR3 protein: CASSEGRSSGNTIYF

J gene: TRBJ2-1
V gene: TRBV5-4
D gene: TRBD2
clone size: many
CDR3 DNA: TGTGCCAGCCTAACTAGCGGGAGTCGAGAGCAGTTCTTC
CDR3 protein: CASLTSGSREQFF

J gene: TRBJ1-3
V gene: TRBV5-4
D gene: NA
clone size: many
CDR3 DNA: TGTGCCAGCAGCTTGGAGGGACCACTGGCTGGAAACACCATATATTTT
CDR3 protein: CASSLEGPLAGNTIYF

J gene: TRBJ1-6
V gene: TRBV28
D gene: TRBD1
clone size: many
CDR3 DNA: TGTGCCAGCAGTACAGGGGGCTATTCACCCCTCCACTTT
CDR3 protein: CASSTGGYSPLHF

J gene: TRBJ2-3
V gene: TRBV15
D gene: TRBD2
clone size: many
CDR3 DNA: TGTGCCACCAGCGCTAGCGGGATGACAGATACGCAGTATTTT
CDR3 protein: CATSASGMTDTQYF

J gene: TRBJ2-7
V gene: TRBV20-1
D gene: TRBD1
clone size: many
CDR3 DNA: TGCAGTGCGGCCGTCCCGGGACAGGGGAACGAGCAGTACTTC
CDR3 protein: CSAAVPGQGNEQYF

J gene: TRBJ2-1
V gene: TRBV9
D gene: TRBD2
clone size: few
CDR3 DNA: TGTGCCAGCAGCCCACTAGCGGGTCTCTCCTACAATGAGCAGTTCTTC
CDR3 protein: CASSPLAGLSYNEQFF

J gene: TRBJ1-5
V gene: TRBV16
D gene: TRBD1
clone size: NA
CDR3 DNA: TGTGCCAGCAGCCCGGGGGGACAGGTTGGTCAGCCCCAGCATTTT
CDR3 protein: CASSPGGQVGQPQHF

J gene: TRBJ2-7
V gene: TRBV20-1
D gene: TRBD2
clone size: many
CDR3 DNA: TGCAGTGCTAAAACTAGCGGGGACTACGAGCAGTACTTC
CDR3 protein: CSAKTSGDYEQYF

J gene: TRBJ2-1
V gene: TRBV5-1
D gene: NA
clone size: many
CDR3 DNA: TGCGCCAGCAGAGCGAGGATTAACAATGAGCAGTTCTTC
CDR3 protein: CASRARINNEQFF

J gene: TRBJ2-2
V gene: TRBV30
D gene: NA
clone size: NA
CDR3 DNA: TGTGCCGGGGGGACGAACACCGGGGAGCTGTTTTTT
CDR3 protein: CAGGTNTGELFF

J gene: TRBJ1-2
V gene: TRBV10-3
D gene: TRBD1
clone size: many
CDR3 DNA: TGTGCCATCAGTGAGTCGAGGCAGGGGGAAGACTACACCTTC
CDR3 protein: CAISESRQGEDYTF

J gene: TRBJ2-5
V gene: TRBV27
D gene: NA
clone size: many
CDR3 DNA: TGTGCCAGCAGTTTTCGGACGGCTAATCCGGAGACCCAGTACTTC
CDR3 protein: CASSFRTANPETQYF

J gene: TRBJ1-1
V gene: TRBV20-1
D gene: TRBD1
clone size: NA
CDR3 DNA: TGCAGTGCTAGAGCAACAGGGGGCTGGGACACTGAAGCTTTCTTT
CDR3 protein: CSARATGGWDTEAFF

J gene: TRBJ2-1
V gene: TRBV20-1
D gene: TRBD2
clone size: many
CDR3 DNA: TGCAGTTCCAGCGGGAGGGCCGGGTATGAGCAGTTCTTC
CDR3 protein: CSSSGRAGYEQFF

J gene: TRBJ2-1
V gene: TRBV15
D gene: NA
clone size: many
CDR3 DNA: TGTGCCACCAGCAGATCCCGGGATGTTCATTTCTTC
CDR3 protein: CATSRSRDVHFF

J gene: TRBJ2-7
V gene: TRBV20-1
D gene: NA
clone size: many
CDR3 DNA: TGCAGTGCTAGAGAAAGGAGATTGGTCTACGAGCAGTACTTC
CDR3 protein: CSARERRLVYEQYF

J gene: TRBJ2-1
V gene: TRBV19
D gene: TRBD2
clone size: NA
CDR3 DNA: TGTGCCAGTAGTATAGTGACTAGCGGGAGAGGTGAGCAGTTCTTC
CDR3 protein: CASSIVTSGRGEQFF

J gene: TRBJ2-1
V gene: TRBV19
D gene: NA
clone size: many
CDR3 DNA: TGTGCCAGTACCCCAGGGAGGATAGCGGCTTACAATGAGCAGTTCTTC
CDR3 protein: CASTPGRIAAYNEQFF